The TCR beta chain under discussion was sequenced for a study of shared clonotypes between healthy human individuals. Study-level results: Genetic and exposure-history diversity was limited by the few donors. Sorted-subset samples were not fully sequenced, rarefaction indicated. Non-shared clonotypes showed lower generation probabilities than clonotypes common to all four donors.

This table comes from immunoSEQ multiplex PCR, and its TCRdb copy is limited to in-frame clones, with some not included. The sample has about 2 million clones, approximately 94% seen once. The CDR3 consists of 15 residues. Germline CDR1 MNHEY, CDR2 SMNVEV (reference sequence). V lost 2 bases to trimming and J lost 4 bases; unmatched junction nucleotides: 7. Details on this clone: Its antigen is as yet unknown.

CD45RO-negative CD8 cells positively selected for CCR7 made up the naive population, which excluded terminally differentiated effector memory CD45RA+ cells. Input material: naive CD8+ T cells sorted from blood. The sequence was collected from a young man in good health. The J gene is TRBJ1-2, the V gene TRBV27, with TRBD1 matching 7 bases. The CDR3 nucleotides are TGTGCCAGCAGTTTACTAGGGACAGTCGGCTATGGCTACACCTTC. Translated, it gives CASSLLGTVGYGYTF.